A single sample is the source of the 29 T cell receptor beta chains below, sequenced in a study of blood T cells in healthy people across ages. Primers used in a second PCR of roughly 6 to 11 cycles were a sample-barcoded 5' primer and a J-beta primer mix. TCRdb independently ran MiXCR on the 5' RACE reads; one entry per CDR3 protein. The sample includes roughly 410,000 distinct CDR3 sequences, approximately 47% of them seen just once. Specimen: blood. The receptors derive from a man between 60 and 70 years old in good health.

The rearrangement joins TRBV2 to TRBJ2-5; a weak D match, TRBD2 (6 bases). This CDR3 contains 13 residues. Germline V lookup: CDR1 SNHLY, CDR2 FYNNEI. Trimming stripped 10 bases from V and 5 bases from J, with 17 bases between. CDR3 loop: CATRAGGRETQYF. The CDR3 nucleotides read TGTGCCACCCGGGCCGGGGGTCGTGAGACCCAGTACTTC.

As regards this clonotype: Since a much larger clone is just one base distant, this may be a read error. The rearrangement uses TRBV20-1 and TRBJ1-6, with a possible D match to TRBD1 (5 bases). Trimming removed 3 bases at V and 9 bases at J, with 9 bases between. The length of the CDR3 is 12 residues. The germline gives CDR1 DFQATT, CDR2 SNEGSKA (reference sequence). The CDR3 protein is CSASRESSPLHF. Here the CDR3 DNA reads TGCAGTGCTAGCAGGGAGTCTTCACCCCTCCACTTT.

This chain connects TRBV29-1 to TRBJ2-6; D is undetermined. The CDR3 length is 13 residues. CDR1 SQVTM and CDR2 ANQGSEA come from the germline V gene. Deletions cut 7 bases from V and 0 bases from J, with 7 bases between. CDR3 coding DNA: TGCAGCGCTGCGTACTCTGGGGCCAACGTCCTGACTTTC. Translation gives CSAAYSGANVLTF.

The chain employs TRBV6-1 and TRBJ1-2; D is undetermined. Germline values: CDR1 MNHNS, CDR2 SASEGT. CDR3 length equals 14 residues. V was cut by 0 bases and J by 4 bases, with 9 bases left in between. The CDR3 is CASSEAGLVYGYTF. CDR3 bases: TGTGCCAGCAGTGAAGCAGGACTCGTCTATGGCTACACCTTC.

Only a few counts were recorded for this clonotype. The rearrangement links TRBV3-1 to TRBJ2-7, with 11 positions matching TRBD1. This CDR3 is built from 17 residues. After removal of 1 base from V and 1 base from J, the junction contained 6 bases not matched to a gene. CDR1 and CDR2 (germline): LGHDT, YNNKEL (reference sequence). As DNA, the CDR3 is TGTGCCAGCAGCCAAGGGGACAGGGGGGTAATTTCCTACGAGCAGTACTTC. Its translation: CASSQGDRGVISYEQYF.

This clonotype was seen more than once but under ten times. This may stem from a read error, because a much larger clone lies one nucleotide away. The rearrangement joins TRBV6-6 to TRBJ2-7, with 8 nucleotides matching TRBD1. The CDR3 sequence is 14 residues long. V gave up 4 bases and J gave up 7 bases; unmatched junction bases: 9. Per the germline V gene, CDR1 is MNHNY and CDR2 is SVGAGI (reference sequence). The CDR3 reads CASSSGQEGNEQYF. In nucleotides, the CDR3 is TGTGCCAGCAGTTCGGGACAGGAAGGGAATGAGCAGTACTTC.

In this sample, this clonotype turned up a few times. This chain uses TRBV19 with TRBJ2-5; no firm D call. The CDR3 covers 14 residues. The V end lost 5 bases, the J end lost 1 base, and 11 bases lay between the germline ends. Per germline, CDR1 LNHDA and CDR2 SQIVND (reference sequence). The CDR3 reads CASSRTWGQETQYF. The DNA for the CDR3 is TGTGCCAGTAGTCGCACTTGGGGCCAAGAGACCCAGTACTTC.

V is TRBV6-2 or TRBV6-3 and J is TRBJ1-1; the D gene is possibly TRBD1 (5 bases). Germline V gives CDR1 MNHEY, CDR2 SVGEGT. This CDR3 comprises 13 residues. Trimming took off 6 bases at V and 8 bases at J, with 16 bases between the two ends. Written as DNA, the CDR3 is TGTGCCAGCAGACGCGACAGAGCCGGGGAAGCTTTCTTT. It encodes CASRRDRAGEAFF.

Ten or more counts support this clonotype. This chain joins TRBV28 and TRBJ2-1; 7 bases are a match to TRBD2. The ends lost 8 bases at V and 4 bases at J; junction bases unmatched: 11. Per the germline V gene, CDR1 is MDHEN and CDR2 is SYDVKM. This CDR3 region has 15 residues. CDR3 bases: TGTGCCAGCCTTGAACGGGAGGTAGGGTACAATGAGCAGTTCTTC. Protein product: CASLEREVGYNEQFF.

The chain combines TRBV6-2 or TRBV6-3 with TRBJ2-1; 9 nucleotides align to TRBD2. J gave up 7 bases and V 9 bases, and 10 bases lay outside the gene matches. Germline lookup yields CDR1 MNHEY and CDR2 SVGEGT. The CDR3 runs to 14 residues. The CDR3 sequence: CASNSGLATNEQFF. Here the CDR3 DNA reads TGTGCCAGTAACTCGGGACTAGCCACTAATGAGCAGTTCTTC.

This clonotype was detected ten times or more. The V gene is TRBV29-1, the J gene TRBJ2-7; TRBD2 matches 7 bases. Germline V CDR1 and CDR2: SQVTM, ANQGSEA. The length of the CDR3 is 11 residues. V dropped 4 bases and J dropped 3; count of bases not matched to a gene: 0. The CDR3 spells CSVGEGYEQYF. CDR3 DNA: TGCAGCGTTGGGGAGGGCTACGAGCAGTACTTC.

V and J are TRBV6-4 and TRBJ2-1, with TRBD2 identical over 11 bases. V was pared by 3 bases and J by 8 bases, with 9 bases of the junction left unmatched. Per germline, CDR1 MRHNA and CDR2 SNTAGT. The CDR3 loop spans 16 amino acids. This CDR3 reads CASSEKGLAGGDEQFF. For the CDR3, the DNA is TGTGCCAGCAGTGAGAAGGGTCTAGCGGGAGGTGATGAGCAGTTCTTC.

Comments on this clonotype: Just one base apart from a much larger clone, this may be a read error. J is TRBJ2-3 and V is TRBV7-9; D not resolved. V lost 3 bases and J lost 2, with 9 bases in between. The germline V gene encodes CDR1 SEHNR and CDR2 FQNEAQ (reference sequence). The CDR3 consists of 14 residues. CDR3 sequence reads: CASSLGRITDTQYF. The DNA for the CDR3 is TGTGCCAGCAGCTTGGGCAGGATCACAGATACGCAGTATTTT.

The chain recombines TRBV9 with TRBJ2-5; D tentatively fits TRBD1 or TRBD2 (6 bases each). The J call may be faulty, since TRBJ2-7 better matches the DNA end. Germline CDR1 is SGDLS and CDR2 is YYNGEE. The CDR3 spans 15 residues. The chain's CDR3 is CASSAGPGAFDEQYF. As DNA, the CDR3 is TGTGCCAGCAGCGCAGGCCCGGGGGCGTTCGACGAGCAGTACTTC.

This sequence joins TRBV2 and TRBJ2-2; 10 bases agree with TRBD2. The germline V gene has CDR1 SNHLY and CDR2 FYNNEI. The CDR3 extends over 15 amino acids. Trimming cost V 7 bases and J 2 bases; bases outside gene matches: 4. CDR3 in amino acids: CASTGTSDNTGELFF. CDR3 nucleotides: TGTGCCAGCACTGGGACTAGCGATAACACCGGGGAGCTGTTTTTT.

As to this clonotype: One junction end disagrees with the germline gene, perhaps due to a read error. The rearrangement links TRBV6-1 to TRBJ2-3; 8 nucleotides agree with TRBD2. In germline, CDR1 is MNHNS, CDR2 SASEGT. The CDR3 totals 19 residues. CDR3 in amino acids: CAGRRTGTRPRGRTDTQYF. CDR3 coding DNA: TGTGCCGGCAGGCGGACCGGGACTAGACCCCGAGGACGCACAGATACGCAGTATTTT.

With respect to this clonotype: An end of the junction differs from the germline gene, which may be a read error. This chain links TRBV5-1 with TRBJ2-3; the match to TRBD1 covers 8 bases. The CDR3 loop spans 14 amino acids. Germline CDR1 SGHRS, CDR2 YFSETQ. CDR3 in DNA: TGCGTCAGCAGCCTCGACAGGGGTAAAGATACGCAGTATTTT. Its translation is CVSSLDRGKDTQYF.

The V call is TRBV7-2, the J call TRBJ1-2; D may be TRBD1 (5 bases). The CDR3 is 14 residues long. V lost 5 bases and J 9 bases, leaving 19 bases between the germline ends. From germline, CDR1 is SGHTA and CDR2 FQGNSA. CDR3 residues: CASSPGGAAGRYTF. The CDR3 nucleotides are TGTGCCAGCAGCCCCGGGGGTGCCGCGGGGCGCTACACCTTC.

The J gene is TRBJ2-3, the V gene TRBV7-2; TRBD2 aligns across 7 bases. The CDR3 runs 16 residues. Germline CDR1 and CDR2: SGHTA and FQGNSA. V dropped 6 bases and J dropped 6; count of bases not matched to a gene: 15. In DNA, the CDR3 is TGTGCCAGCAGTTCCGGGGGGACTCAAGGGAGGGATACGCAGTATTTT. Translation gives CASSSGGTQGRDTQYF.

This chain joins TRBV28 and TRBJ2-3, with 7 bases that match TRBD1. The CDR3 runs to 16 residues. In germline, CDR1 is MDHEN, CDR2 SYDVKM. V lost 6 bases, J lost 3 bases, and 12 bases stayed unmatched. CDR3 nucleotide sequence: TGTGCCAGCAGCGCGGACAGGAGAAAGCGTACAGATACGCAGTATTTT. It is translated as CASSADRRKRTDTQYF.

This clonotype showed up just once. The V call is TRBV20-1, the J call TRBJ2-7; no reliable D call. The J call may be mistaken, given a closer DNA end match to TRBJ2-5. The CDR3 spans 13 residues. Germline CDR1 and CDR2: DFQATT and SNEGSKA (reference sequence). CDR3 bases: TGCAGTGCTATTGGAACGGTTGAGGAGACCCAGTACTTC. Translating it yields CSAIGTVEETQYF.

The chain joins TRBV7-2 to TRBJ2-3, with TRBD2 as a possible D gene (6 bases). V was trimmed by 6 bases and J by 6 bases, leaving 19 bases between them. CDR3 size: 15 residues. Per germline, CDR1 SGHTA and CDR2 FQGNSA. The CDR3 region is CASSLGTPQEDTQYF. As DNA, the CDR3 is TGTGCCAGCAGTCTCGGGACTCCTCAGGAGGATACGCAGTATTTT.

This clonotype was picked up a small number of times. CDR3 DNA: TGTGCCAGCAGCCTCAATTACTACGAGCAGTACTTC. Translation gives CASSLNYYEQYF. J is TRBJ2-7 and V is TRBV6-1; unclear D gene. The CDR3 runs 12 residues. From germline, CDR1 is MNHNS and CDR2 SASEGT. V lost 6 bases and J lost 3, with 9 bases in between.

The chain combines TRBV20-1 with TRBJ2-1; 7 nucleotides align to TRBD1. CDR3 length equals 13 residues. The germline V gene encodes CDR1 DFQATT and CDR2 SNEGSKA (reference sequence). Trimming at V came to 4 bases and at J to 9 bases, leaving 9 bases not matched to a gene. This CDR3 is CSAKTGPKPEQFF. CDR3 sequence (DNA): TGCAGTGCTAAGACAGGGCCCAAACCTGAGCAGTTCTTC.

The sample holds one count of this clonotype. Written as DNA, the CDR3 is TGTGCCAGCAGTTACTCGGGCAGCTTAGAGCAGTTCTTC. Protein: CASSYSGSLEQFF. This chain links TRBV6-5 with TRBJ2-1; D gene unclear. Germline V gene sequence: CDR1 MNHEY, CDR2 SVGAGI. There are 13 residues in the CDR3. The V end was cut by 0 bases, the J end by 10 bases, with 10 bases between.

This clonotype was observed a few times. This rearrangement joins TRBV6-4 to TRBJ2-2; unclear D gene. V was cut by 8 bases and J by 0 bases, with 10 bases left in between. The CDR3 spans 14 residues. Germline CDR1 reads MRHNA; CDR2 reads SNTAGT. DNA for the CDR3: TGTGCCAGCCGAGTGGGGACGAACACCGGGGAGCTGTTTTTT. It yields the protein CASRVGTNTGELFF.

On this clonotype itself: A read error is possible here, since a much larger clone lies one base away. The CDR3 sequence: CASSPSPAANYEQCF. The CDR3 coding sequence is TGTGCCAGCAGCCCATCTCCGGCGGCGAACTACGAGCAGTGCTTC. V and J are TRBV4-2 and TRBJ2-7; D gene uncertain. Germline V gene lookup returns CDR1 LGHNA and CDR2 YNFKEQ. The CDR3 spans 15 residues.

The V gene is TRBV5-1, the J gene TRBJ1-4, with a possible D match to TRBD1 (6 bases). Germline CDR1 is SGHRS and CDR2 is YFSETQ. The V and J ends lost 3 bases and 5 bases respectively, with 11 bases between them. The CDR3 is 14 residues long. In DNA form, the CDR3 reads TGCGCCAGCAGCTCTACAGGGTGGAATGAAAAACTGTTTTTT. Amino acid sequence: CASSSTGWNEKLFF.

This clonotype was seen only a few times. In nucleotides, the CDR3 is TGCAGTGCTAGTAGGGCTAGCGGGAGGCCCTACGAGCAGTACTTC. Protein product: CSASRASGRPYEQYF. The gene calls are TRBV20-1 and TRBJ2-7; TRBD2 matches 11 bases. The CDR3 spans 15 residues. With 3 bases clipped from V and 2 bases from J, the junction kept 6 bases outside the gene matches. The V gene's germline CDR1 is DFQATT and CDR2 SNEGSKA (reference sequence).